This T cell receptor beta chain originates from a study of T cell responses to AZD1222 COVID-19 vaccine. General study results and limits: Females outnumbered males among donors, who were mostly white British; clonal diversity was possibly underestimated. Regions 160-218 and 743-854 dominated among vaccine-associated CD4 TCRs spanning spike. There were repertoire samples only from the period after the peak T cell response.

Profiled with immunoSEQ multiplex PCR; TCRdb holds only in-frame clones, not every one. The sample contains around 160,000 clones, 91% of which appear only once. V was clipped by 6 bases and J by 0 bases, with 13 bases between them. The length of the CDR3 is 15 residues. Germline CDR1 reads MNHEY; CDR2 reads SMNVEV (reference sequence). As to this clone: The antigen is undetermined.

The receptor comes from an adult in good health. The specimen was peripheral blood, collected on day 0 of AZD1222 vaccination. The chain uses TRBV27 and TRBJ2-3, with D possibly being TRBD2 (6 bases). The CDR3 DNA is TGTGCCAGCAGGTCCCCGGGAGCTAGCACAGATACGCAGTATTTT. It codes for CASRSPGASTDTQYF.